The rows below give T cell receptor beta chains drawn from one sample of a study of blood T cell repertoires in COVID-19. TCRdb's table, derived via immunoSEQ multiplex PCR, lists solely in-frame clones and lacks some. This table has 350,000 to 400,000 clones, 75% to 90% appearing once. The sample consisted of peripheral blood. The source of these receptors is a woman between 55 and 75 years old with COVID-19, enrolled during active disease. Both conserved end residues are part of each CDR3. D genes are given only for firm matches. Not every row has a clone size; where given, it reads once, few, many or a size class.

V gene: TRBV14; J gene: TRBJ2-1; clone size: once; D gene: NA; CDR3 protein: CASKEGLYNEQFF; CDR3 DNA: TGTGCCAGCAAGGAGGGCTTGTACAATGAGCAGTTCTTC
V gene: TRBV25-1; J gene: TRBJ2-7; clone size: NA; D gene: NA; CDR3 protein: CASSDWSGPTSEQYF; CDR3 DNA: TGTGCCAGCAGTGATTGGAGCGGACCGACCTCCGAGCAGTACTTC
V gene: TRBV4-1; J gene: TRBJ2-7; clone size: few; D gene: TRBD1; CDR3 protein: CASSQHPGQGTPEQYF; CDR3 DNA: TGCGCCAGCAGCCAACATCCGGGACAGGGTACTCCCGAGCAGTACTTC
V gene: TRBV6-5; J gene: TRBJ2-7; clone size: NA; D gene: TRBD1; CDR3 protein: CASSYTGQGTNEQYF; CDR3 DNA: TGTGCCAGCAGTTACACGGGACAGGGGACAAACGAGCAGTACTTC
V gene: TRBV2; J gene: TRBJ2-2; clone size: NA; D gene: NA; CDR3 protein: CASSHRDTGELFF; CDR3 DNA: TGTGCCAGCAGTCACAGGGATACCGGGGAGCTGTTTTTT
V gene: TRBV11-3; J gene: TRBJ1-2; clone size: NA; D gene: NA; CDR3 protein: CASTDATLTRGYTF; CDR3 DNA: TGTGCCAGCACTGACGCCACACTAACGCGGGGCTACACCTTC
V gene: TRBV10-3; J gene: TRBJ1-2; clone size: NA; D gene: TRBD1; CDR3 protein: CAIRQGDGYTF; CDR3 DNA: TGTGCCATCAGACAGGGGGATGGCTACACCTTC
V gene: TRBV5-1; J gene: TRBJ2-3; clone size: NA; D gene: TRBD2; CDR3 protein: CASSLAPAGSTDTQYF; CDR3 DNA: TGCGCCAGCAGCTTGGCCCCAGCGGGGTCAACAGATACGCAGTATTTT
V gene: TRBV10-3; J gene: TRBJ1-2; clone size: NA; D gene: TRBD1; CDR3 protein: CAIRGQEKGYGYTF; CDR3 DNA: TGTGCCATCAGGGGACAGGAAAAAGGCTATGGCTACACCTTC
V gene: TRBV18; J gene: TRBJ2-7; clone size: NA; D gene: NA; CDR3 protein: CASSPSDTREQYF; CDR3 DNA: TGTGCCAGCTCACCCTCGGACACTCGCGAGCAGTACTTC
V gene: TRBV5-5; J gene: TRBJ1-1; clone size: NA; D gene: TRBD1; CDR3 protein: CASSVGQGSALNTEAFF; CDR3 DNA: TGTGCCAGCAGCGTGGGACAGGGATCTGCATTGAACACTGAAGCTTTCTTT
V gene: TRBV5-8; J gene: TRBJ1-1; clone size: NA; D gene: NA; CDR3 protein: CASRDSGEAFF; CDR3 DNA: TGTGCCAGCAGGGATTCAGGTGAAGCTTTCTTT
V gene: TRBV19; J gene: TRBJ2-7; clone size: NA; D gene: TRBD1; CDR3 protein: CASRITDTGGELYEQYF; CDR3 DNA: TGTGCCAGTAGAATAACAGACACAGGGGGCGAGCTCTACGAGCAGTACTTC
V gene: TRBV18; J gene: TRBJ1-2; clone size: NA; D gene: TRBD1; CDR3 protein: CASSLGTGATGYTF; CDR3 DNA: TGTGCCAGCTCACTTGGGACAGGGGCTACTGGCTACACCTTC
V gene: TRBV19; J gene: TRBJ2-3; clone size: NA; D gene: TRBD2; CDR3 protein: CASSQLAGGTDTQYF; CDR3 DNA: TGTGCCAGTAGTCAACTAGCGGGGGGCACAGATACGCAGTATTTT
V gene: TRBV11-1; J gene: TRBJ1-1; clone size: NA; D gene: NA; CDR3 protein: CASTNTGVDTEAFF; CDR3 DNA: TGTGCCAGCACGAACACCGGAGTTGACACTGAAGCTTTCTTT
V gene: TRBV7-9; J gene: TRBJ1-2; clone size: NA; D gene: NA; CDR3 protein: CASSLSRLGTYGYTF; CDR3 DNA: TGTGCCAGCAGCTTAAGTAGGCTAGGAACCTATGGCTACACCTTC
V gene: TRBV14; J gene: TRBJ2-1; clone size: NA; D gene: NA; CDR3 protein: CASSQPPVGNEQFF; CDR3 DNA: TGTGCCAGCAGCCAGCCCCCGGTTGGCAATGAGCAGTTCTTC
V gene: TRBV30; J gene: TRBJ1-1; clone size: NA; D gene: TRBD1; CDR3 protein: CAWNRQGSSEAFF; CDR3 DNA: TGTGCCTGGAATCGACAGGGCTCCTCCGAAGCTTTCTTT
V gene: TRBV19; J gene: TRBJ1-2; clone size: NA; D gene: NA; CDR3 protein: CATYSPSGGQGYGYTF; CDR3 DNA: TGTGCCACCTACTCCCCAAGCGGGGGGCAGGGCTATGGCTACACCTTC
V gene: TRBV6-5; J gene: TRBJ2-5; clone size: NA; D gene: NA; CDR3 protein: CASSYSRGVGETQYF; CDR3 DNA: TGTGCCAGCAGTTACTCGAGAGGTGTTGGGGAGACCCAGTACTTC
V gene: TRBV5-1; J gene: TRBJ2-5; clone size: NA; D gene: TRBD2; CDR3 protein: CASSSRTSGGQETQYF; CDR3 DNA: TGCGCCAGCAGCTCGAGGACTAGCGGGGGGCAAGAGACCCAGTACTTC
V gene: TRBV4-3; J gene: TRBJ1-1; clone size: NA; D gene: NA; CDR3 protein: CASSHRENTEAFF; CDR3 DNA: TGCGCCAGCAGCCACCGGGAGAACACTGAAGCTTTCTTT
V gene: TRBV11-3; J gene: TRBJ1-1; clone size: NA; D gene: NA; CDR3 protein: CASSSPTDTEAFF; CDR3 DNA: TGTGCCAGCAGCTCCCCGACAGACACTGAAGCTTTCTTT
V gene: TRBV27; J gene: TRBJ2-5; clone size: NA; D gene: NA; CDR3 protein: CASSPIRDLAAQYF; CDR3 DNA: TGTGCCAGCAGTCCGATCCGGGACTTAGCCGCCCAGTACTTC
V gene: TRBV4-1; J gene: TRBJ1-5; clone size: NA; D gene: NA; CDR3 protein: CASSQESLGGGDNQPQHF; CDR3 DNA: TGCGCCAGCAGCCAAGAGTCCCTGGGGGGAGGTGACAATCAGCCCCAGCATTTT
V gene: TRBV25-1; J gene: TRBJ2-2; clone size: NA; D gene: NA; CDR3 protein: CASSEYWADRNTGELFF; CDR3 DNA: TGTGCCAGCAGTGAATATTGGGCAGACCGAAACACCGGGGAGCTGTTTTTT
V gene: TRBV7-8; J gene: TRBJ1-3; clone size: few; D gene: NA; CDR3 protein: CASSSTVSSGNTIYF; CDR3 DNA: TGTGCCAGCAGCTCAACAGTCAGCTCTGGAAACACCATATATTTT
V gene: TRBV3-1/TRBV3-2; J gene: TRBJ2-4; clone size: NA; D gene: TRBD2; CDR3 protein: CASSQIGGAGKNIQYF; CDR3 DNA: TGTGCCAGCAGCCAAATCGGGGGGGCTGGTAAAAACATTCAGTACTTC
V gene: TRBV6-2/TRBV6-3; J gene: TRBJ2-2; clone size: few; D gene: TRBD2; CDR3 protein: CASSSGLAGGPDGELFF; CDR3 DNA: TGTGCCAGCAGTTCGGGACTAGCGGGGGGGCCCGACGGGGAGCTGTTTTTT
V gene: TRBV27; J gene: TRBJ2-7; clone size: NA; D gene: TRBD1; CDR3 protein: CASRQQGALEQYF; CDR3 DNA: TGTGCCAGCCGGCAACAGGGGGCGCTGGAGCAGTACTTC
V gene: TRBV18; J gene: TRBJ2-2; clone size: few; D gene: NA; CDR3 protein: CASSPPSGIGELFF; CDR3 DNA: TGTGCCAGCTCACCCCCGTCAGGGATCGGGGAGCTGTTTTTT
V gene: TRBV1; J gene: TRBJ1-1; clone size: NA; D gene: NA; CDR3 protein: CTSSSRINDRIRGNTEAFF; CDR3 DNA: TGCACCAGCAGCTCAAGGATCAACGACAGAATAAGGGGTAACACTGAAGCTTTCTTT
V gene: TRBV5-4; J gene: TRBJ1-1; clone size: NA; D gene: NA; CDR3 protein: CASSLAPINTEAFF; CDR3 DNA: TGTGCCAGCAGCTTGGCCCCTATAAACACTGAAGCTTTCTTT
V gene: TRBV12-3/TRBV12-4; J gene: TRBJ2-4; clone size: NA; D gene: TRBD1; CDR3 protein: CASSPDRGSHQYF; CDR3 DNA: TGTGCCAGCAGCCCGGACAGGGGTTCGCATCAGTACTTC
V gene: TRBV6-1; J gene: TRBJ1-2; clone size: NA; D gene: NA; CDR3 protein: CASSEWSGSGGGYTF; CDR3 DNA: TGTGCCAGCAGTGAATGGTCAGGCTCGGGGGGTGGCTACACCTTC
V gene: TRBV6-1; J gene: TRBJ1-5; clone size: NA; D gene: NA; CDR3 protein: CASSEGGRPQHF; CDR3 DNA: TGTGCCAGCAGTGAAGGTGGGAGGCCCCAGCATTTT
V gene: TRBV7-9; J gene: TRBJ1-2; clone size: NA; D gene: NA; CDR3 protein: CASSLIQGHGYTF; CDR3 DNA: TGTGCCAGCAGTTTGATACAGGGACATGGCTACACCTTC
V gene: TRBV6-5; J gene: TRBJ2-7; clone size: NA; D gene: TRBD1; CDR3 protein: CASSYPDRAYEQYF; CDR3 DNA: TGTGCCAGCAGTTACCCAGACAGGGCCTACGAGCAGTACTTC
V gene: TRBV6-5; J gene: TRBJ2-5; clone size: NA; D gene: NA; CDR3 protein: CASSSARGETQYF; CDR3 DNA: TGTGCCAGCAGTTCAGCCCGAGGAGAGACCCAGTACTTC
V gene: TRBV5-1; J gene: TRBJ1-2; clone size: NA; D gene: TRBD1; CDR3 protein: CASSLAPGGDGYTF; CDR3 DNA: TGCGCCAGCAGCTTGGCACCAGGGGGAGATGGCTACACCTTC
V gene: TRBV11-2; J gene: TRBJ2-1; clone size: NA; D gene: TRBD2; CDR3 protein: CASIKAGASSYNEQFF; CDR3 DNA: TGTGCCAGCATCAAAGCGGGGGCGAGCTCCTACAATGAGCAGTTCTTC
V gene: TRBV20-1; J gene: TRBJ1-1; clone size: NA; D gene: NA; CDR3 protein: CSASQAGRIAEAFF; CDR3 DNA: TGCAGTGCTAGTCAGGCAGGGAGGATAGCTGAAGCTTTCTTT
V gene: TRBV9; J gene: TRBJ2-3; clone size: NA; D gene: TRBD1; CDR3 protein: CASSVIGQGTTDTQYF; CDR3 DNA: TGTGCCAGCAGCGTCATAGGACAGGGGACGACAGATACGCAGTATTTT
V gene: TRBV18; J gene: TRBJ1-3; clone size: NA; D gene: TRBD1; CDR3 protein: CASSRGTGAGNTIYF; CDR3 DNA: TGTGCCAGCTCGCGCGGGACAGGGGCTGGAAACACCATATATTTT
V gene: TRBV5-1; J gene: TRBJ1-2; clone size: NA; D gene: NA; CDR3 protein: CASSAQRTDEYGYTF; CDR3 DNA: TGCGCCAGCAGCGCTCAGCGGACAGATGAGTATGGCTACACCTTC
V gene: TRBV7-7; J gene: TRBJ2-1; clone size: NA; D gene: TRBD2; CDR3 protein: CASSSSGLVSYNEQFF; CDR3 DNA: TGTGCCAGCAGCTCAAGCGGACTAGTCTCCTACAATGAGCAGTTCTTC
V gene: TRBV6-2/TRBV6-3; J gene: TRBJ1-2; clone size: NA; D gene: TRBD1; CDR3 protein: CASSSILGTGVGGYTF; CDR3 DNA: TGTGCCAGCAGTTCCATCCTCGGGACAGGGGTTGGTGGCTACACCTTC
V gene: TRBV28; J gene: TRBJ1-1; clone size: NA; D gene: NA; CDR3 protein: CAHSWVHTATSLNTEAFF; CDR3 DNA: TGTGCCCACAGTTGGGTCCATACAGCTACTAGCTTAAACACTGAAGCTTTCTTT
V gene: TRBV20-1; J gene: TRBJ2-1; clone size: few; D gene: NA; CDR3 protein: CSASDRDEQFF; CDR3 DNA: TGCAGTGCTAGCGATCGGGATGAGCAGTTCTTC
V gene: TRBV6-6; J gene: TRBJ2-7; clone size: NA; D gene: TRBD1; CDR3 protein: CASSLGQGEPRGYEQYF; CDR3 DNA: TGTGCCAGCAGTCTCGGACAGGGCGAACCCCGAGGCTACGAGCAGTACTTC